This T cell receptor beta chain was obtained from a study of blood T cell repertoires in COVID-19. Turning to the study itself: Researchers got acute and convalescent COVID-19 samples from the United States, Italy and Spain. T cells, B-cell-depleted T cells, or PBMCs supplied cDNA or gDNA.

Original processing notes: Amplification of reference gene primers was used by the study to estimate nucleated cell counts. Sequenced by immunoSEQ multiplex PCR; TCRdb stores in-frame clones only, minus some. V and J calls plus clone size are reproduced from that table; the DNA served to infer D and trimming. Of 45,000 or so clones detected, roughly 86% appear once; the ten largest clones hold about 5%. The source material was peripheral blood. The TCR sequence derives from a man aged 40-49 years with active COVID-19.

The CDR3 bases are TGTGCCAGCAGCGTGGGCATAGGTTCCTACGAGCAGTACTTC. Its protein product is CASSVGIGSYEQYF. The chain combines TRBV9 with TRBJ2-7; the D is unclear. This CDR3 contains 14 residues. CDR1 is SGDLS and CDR2 is YYNGEE in the germline V gene. Trimming shortened V by 2 bases and J by 1 base, and 10 bases separated the two germline ends.